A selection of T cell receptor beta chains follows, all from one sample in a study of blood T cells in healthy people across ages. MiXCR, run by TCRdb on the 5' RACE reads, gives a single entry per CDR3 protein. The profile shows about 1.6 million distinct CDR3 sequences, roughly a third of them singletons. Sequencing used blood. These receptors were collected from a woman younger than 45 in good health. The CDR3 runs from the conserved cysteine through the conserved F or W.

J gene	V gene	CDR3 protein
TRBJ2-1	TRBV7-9	CASRRGAGGRSSYNEQFF
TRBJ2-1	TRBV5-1	CASSLDHRVAGGNEQFF
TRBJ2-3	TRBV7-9	CASSFRDFTDTQYF
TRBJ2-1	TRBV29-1	CSTEIGKHNEQFF
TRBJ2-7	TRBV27	CASGREGQHLSYEQYF
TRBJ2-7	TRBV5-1	CASKDNSYEQYF
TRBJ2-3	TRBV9	CASSPRTSGYTDTQYF
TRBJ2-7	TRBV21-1	CASIPRAGYEQYF
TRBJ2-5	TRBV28	CASRRGQGLETQYF
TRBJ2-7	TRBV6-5	CASSAQGTTYEQYF
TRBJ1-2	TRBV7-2	CASSLVSGGQATNYGYTF
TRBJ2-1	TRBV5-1	CASSLADQGNEQFF
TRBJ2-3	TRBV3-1	CASSRLRTWTDTQYF
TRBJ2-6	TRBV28	CTSSISGTGKFGANVRTF
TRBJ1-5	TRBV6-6	CASGMTDRGKQPQHF
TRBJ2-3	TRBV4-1	CASSQGAAGGDTQYF